This T cell receptor beta chain was identified during a study of neurological immune-mediated disorders (dated by TCRdb to about 2019). Study-level background: Among the roughly 35 multiple sclerosis patients, about 31 had relapsing-remitting MS and 3 had secondary progressive MS. Using UMI-based sequencing, the study compared peripheral blood TCR-beta repertoires from patients with HTLV-I-associated myelopathy (HAM/TSP), patients with multiple sclerosis, and healthy controls. The roughly 100 TCR-beta libraries included longitudinal samples, technical triplicates and paired sorted CD4+ and CD8+ T-cell subsets alongside PBMC samples. The cohort was made up of 60 to 75 subjects, consisting of 15 or so HAM/TSP patients, around 35 multiple sclerosis patients and some 20 healthy controls.

This clonotype has a count of ten or more. Its antigen has not been determined. No base quality information exists; no much larger clone differs at one position. The CDR3 numbers 15 residues from cysteine through phenylalanine. Just CDR3 DNA is preserved here, 45 bases in frame from base 1. Trimming takes 8 bases off V and 4 bases off J; junction bases not matched to a gene: 11. cDNA synthesis used template-switch 5'RACE with a primer carrying a 10-nucleotide random unique molecular identifier tagging each TCR transcript. Every sequencing run yielded over 200 million TCR-beta sequences covering 15-18 subjects. Total RNA was extracted with the RNeasy kit. Using the KAPA Real-time Library Amplification kit, TCR-beta VDJ regions were amplified with primers for the TCR constant region and the 5'RACE anchor. Sample indexes and Illumina adaptors were added in a first PCR, and a second PCR then increased library yield. After Ampure bead purification, the TCR product of roughly 650 bp was size-selected on a 2% E-gel SizeSelection system. Before pooling, library quality was assessed on a Bioanalyzer, concentration was determined with Qubit, and library quantification was performed with the Kapa Library Quantification kit. Libraries were sequenced paired-end 2 x 150 bp on an Illumina HiSeq 2500. To increase sequence diversity, roughly 24-32% phiX was spiked into each library pool. The authors processed their data as follows. The quality-filtered reads were processed with the UMI-based MiGEC pipeline, whose error correction step removed more than 80% of the raw TCR sequences. IMGT germline references were used for aligning VDJ genes, and each clonotype was defined as a unique CDR3 amino acid sequence together with its V-J genes. Clonal expansion, Shannon diversity and CDR3 relatedness were evaluated with VDJtools (CalcPairwiseDistances, ClusterSamples), while phylogenetic trees were built in CLCbio workbench. Clones with at least 8 unique UMIs were defined as expanded, with this threshold being based on coefficient-of-variation modelling across technical triplicates. The public sequencing data were trimmed at Q25 with fastp and processed into clonotypes with MiXCR by TCRdb, which kept only in-frame beta chains. Rows are combined by CDR3 protein, so each entry shows the most common genes and DNA. None of the V and J calls come from the authors' own analysis; TCRdb made them. The sample has about 120,000 distinct CDR3 sequences on record, about 3.4% of them singletons. 1% to 1.5% of the sample comes from the top ten.

The paper's findings and limits, for the study overall: TCR clonal expansion was highest in HAM/TSP patients and lowest in MS patients, with MS patients falling below even healthy controls. Phylogenetic analysis grouped repertoires from 18 of 34 MS patients into a cluster of related CDR3 sequences, suggesting a possible repertoire-level signature. Expanded clones from different subjects shared no identical CDR3 amino acid sequences, which suggests that TCR-beta repertoires were private in all groups. No clinical or MRI features were associated with the MS cluster, and the authors said that larger cohorts are needed.

For unsorted PBMC libraries, 2 million PBMCs were used after storage in RNAlater at -80 degrees C until RNA extraction. The multiple sclerosis patients were enrolled in a US clinical protocol that evaluated disease progression with magnetic resonance imaging. Peripheral blood was subjected to Ficoll-Hypaque density gradient centrifugation to isolate PBMCs, which were then cryopreserved in liquid nitrogen. The clonotype originates from a woman aged 25-40 years with multiple sclerosis. The V gene is TRBV12-3 or TRBV12-4 and the J gene is TRBJ2-1, with 7 bases matching TRBD1. The source material was PBMCs. This receptor carries the CDR3 CASYGYRDRYNEQFF. The DNA is TGTGCCAGCTATGGGTACCGGGACAGATACAATGAGCAGTTCTTC.